This T cell receptor (beta chain) derives from a study of blood T cell repertoires in COVID-19. Study summary: Samples came from the United States, Italy and Spain, spanning acute and convalescent COVID-19. The cDNA or gDNA used as material had been derived from T cells, B-cell-depleted T cells, or PBMCs.

CDR1 and CDR2 from the germline V gene are LNHDA and SQIVND (reference sequence). This CDR3 is 15 amino acids long. The junction had 12 bases not matched to a gene; V was cut back by 6 bases and J by 5 bases. Original analysis: Estimation of nucleated cell counts relied on the amplification of reference gene primers. Profiled with immunoSEQ multiplex PCR; TCRdb holds only in-frame clones, not every one. For V, J and clone size, that table is used; D and trimming come from the DNA. The data show some 180,000 clones, under 80% seen once. The TCR sequence derives from a man in his fifties or sixties who had recovered from COVID-19. Sequenced input: peripheral blood. The genes are TRBV19 and TRBJ2-7, with TRBD1 identical over 8 bases. The DNA of the CDR3 is TGTGCCAGTAGCGGTGTGGACAGGGTATCGAACGAGCAGTACTTC. Its protein product is CASSGVDRVSNEQYF.